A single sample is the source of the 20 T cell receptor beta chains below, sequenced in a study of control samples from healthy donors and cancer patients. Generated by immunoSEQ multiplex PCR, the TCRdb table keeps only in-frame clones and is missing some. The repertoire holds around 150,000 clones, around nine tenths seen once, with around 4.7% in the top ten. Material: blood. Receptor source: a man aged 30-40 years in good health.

The DNA for the CDR3 is TGTGCCAGCAGCTTAGGGCTAGGGACTAGCGGGAGGTACAATGAGCAGTTCTTC. It yields the protein CASSLGLGTSGRYNEQFF. The V gene is TRBV11-2, the J gene TRBJ2-1; 15 nucleotides match TRBD2. V gave up 1 base and J gave up 4 bases; unmatched junction bases: 5. Germline-derived CDR1 and CDR2 are SGHAT and FQNNGV. The CDR3 extends over 18 amino acids.

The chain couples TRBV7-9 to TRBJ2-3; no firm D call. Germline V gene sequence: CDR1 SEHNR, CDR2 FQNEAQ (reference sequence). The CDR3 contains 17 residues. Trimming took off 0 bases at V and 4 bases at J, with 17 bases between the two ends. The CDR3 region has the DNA TGTGCCAGCAGCTTAGCCTTTGGAGTCGATCTCCCAGATACGCAGTATTTT. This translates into CASSLAFGVDLPDTQYF.

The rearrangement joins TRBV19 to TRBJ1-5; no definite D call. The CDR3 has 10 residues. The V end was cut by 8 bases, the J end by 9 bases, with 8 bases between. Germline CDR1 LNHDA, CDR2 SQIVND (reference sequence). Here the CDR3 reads CASGPWPQHF. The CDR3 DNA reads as TGTGCCAGTGGCCCGTGGCCCCAGCATTTT.

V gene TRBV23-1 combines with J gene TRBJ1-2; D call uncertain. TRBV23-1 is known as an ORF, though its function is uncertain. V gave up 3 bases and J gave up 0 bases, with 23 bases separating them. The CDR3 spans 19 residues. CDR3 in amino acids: CASSQTQITLSGANYGYTF. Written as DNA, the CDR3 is TGCGCCAGCAGTCAGACTCAGATCACTTTATCCGGAGCTAACTATGGCTACACCTTC.

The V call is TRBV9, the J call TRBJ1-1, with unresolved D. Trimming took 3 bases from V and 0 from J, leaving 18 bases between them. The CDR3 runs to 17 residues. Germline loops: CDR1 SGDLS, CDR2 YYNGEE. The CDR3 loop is CASSGNLEGSLNTEAFF. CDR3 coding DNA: TGTGCCAGCAGCGGAAACCTAGAAGGGAGTCTGAACACTGAAGCTTTCTTT. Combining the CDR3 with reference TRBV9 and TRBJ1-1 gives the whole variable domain DSGVTQTPKHLITATGQRVTLRCSPRSGDLSVYWYQQSLDQGLQFLIQYYNGEERAKGNILERFSAQQFPDLHSELNLSSLELGDSALYFCASSGNLEGSLNTEAFFGQGTRLTVV.

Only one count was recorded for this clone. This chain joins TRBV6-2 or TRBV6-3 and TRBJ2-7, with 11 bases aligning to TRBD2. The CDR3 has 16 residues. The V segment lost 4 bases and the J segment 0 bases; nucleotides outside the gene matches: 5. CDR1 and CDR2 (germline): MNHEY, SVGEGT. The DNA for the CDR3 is TGTGCCAGCAGTTCGGCTAGCGGGAGGAGCTCCTACGAGCAGTACTTC. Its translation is CASSSASGRSSYEQYF.

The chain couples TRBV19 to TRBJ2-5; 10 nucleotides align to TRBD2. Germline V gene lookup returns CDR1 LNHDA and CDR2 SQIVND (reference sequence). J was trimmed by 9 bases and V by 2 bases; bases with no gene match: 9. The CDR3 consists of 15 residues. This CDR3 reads CASSISPGLADSQYF. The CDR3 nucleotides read TGTGCCAGTAGTATATCGCCCGGACTAGCGGATTCCCAGTACTTC.

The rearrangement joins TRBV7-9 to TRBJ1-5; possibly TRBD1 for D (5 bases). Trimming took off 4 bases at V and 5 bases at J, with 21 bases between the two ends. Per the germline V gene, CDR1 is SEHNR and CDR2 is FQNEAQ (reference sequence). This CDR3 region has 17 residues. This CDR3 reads CASSSIPGPIGDQPQHF. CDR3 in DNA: TGTGCCAGCAGCTCCATCCCCGGGCCCATAGGGGATCAGCCCCAGCATTTT. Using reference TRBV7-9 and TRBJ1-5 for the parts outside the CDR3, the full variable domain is DTGVSQNPRHKITKRGQNVTFRCDPISEHNRLYWYRQTLGQGPEFLTYFQNEAQLEKSRLLSDRFSAERPKGSFSTLEIQRTEQGDSAMYLCASSSIPGPIGDQPQHFGDGTRLSIL.

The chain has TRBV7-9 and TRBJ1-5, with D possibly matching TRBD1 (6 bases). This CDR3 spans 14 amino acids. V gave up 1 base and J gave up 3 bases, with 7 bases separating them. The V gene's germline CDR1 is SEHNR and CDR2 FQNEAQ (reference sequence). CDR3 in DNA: TGTGCCAGCAGCTTAGGACAGGCCAATCAGCCCCAGCATTTT. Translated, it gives CASSLGQANQPQHF.

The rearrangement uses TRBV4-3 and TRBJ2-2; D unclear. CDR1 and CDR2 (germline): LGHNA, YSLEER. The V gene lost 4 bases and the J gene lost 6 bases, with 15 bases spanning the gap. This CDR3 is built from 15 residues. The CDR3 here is CASSRNPALAGELFF. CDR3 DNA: TGCGCCAGCAGCCGCAACCCAGCCTTAGCCGGGGAGCTGTTTTTT.

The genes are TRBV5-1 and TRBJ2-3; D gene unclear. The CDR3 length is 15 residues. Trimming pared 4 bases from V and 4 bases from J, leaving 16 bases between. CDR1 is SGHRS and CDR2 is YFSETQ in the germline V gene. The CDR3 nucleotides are TGCGCCAGCAGCGAAGGCCCGCGGTCGGCAGATACGCAGTATTTT. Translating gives CASSEGPRSADTQYF.

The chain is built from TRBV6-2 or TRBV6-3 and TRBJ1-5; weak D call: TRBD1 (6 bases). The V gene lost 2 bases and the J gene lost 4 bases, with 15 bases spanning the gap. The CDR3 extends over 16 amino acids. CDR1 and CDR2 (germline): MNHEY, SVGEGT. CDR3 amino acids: CASSYTTNRENQPQHF. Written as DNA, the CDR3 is TGTGCCAGCAGTTACACCACTAACAGGGAAAATCAGCCCCAGCATTTT.

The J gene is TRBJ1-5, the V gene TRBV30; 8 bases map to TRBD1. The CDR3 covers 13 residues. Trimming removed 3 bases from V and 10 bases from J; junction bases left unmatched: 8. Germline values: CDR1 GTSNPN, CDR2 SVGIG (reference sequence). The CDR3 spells CAWSTQGEFPQHF. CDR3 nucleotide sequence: TGTGCCTGGAGCACACAGGGGGAATTCCCCCAGCATTTT.

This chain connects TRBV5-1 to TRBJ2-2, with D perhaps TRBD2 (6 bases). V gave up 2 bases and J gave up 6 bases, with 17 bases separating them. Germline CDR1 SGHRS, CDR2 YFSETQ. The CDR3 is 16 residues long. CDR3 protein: CASSFDTSPTAGELFF. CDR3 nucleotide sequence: TGCGCCAGCAGCTTTGATACTAGCCCAACAGCCGGGGAGCTGTTTTTT.

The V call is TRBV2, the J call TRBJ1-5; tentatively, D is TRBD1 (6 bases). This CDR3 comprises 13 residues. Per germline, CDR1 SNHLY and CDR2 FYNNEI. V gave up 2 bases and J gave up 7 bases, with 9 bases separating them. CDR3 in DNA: TGTGCCAGCAGTGAAAGGGGGGGGCAGCCCCAGCATTTT. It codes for CASSERGGQPQHF.

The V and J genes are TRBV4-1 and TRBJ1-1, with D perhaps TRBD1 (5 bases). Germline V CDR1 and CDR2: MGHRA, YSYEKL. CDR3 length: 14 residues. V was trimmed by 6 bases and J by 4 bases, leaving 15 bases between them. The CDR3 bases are TGCGCCAGCAGAGGGCAGGGCCAGGGCACTGAAGCTTTCTTT. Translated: CASRGQGQGTEAFF.

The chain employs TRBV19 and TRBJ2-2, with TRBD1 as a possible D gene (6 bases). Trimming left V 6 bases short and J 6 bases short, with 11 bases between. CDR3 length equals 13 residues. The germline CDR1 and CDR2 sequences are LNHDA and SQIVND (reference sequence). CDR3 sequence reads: CASRITGPGELFF. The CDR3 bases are TGTGCCAGTAGGATTACAGGGCCCGGGGAGCTGTTTTTT.

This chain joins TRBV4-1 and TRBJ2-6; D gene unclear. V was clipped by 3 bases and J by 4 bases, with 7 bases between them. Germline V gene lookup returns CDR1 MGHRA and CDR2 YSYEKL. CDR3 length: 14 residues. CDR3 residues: CASSQASGANVLTF. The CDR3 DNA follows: TGCGCCAGCAGCCAGGCTTCGGGGGCCAACGTCCTGACTTTC.

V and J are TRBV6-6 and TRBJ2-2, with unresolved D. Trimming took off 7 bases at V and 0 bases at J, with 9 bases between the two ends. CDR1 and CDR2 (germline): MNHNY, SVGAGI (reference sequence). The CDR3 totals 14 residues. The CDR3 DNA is TGTGCCAGCACCCTCCTTGCGAACACCGGGGAGCTGTTTTTT. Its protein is CASTLLANTGELFF.

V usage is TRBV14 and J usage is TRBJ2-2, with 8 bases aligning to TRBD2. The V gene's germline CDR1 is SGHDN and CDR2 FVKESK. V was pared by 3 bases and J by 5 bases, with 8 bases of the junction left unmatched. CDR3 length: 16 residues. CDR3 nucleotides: TGTGCCAGCAGCCATCTGAGCGGGAGCGTTACCGGGGAGCTGTTTTTT. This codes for CASSHLSGSVTGELFF.